The rows below give T cell receptor beta chains drawn from one sample of a study of T cells after yellow fever vaccination. Each CDR3 protein is one row after TCRdb ran MiXCR on the 5' RACE reads. In the table there are 450,000 to 600,000 distinct CDR3 sequences, 17% of which are singletons. The source was PBMCs, collected 5 to 6 days after the first yellow fever vaccination. The receptors originated from a man between 18 and 29 years old who received the YFV17D yellow fever vaccine. CDR3s leave out the opening cysteine and the closing phenylalanine or tryptophan. The order of the fields is J gene, V gene, CDR3 protein.

TRBJ2-5 | TRBV6-1 | ASSPRQGTWETQY
TRBJ2-1 | TRBV20-1 | SARWQLSRGSYNEQF
TRBJ1-1 | TRBV2 | ASSERGQGGTEAF
TRBJ1-2 | TRBV4-1 | ASSQDGYGYT
TRBJ2-7 | TRBV6-5 | ASSSIRQGGTYEQY
TRBJ1-2 | TRBV7-2 | ASSLRGTGFGYT
TRBJ2-3 | TRBV29-1 | SARSPPPPDTQY
TRBJ1-1 | TRBV20-1 | SAASGGNTEAF
TRBJ2-1 | TRBV18 | ASSRPGPYNEQF
TRBJ2-5 | TRBV28 | ATQQGGTETQY
TRBJ1-1 | TRBV6-1 | ASRGRDRGYTEAF
TRBJ1-2 | TRBV6-1 | ASAVDGYGYT